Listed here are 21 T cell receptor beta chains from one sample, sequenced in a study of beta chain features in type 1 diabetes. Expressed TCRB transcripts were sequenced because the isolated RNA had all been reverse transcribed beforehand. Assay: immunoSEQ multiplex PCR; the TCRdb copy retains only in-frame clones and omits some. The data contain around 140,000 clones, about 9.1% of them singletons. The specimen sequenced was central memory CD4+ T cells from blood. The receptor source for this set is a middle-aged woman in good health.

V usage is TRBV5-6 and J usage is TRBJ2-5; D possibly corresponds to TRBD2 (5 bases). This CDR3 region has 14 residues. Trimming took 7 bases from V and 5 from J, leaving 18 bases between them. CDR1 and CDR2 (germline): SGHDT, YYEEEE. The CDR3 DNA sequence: TGTGCCAGCGGAATGGGTTATTCGGGGGAGACCCAGTACTTC. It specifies CASGMGYSGETQYF. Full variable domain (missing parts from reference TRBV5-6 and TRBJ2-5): DAGVTQSPTHLIKTRGQQVTLRCSPKSGHDTVSWYQQALGQGPQFIFQYYEEEERQRGNFPDRFSGHQFPNYSSELNVNALLLGDSALYLCASGMGYSGETQYFGPGTRLLVL.

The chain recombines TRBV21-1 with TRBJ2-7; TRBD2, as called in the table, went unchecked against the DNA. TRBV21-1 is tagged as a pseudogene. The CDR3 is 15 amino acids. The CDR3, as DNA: TGTGCCAGCAGCAGGCGAGCGGGTTGCGCCTACGAGCAGTACTTC. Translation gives CASSRRAGCAYEQYF.

CDR3 sequence reads: CASSSTGLGTEAFF. The DNA of the CDR3 is TGTGCCAGCAGCTCGACAGGGCTAGGCACTGAAGCTTTCTTT. The chain has TRBV5-6 and TRBJ1-1; 7 bases map to TRBD1. CDR1 and CDR2 (germline): SGHDT, YYEEEE. The ends lost 3 bases at V and 4 bases at J; junction bases unmatched: 6. There are 14 residues in the CDR3.

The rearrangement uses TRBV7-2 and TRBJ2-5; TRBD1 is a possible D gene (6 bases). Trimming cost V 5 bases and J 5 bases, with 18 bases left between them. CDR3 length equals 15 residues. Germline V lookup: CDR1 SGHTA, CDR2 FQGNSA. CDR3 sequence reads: CASSLNQGGRETQYF. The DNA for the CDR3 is TGTGCCAGCAGCCTAAACCAAGGGGGAAGGGAGACCCAGTACTTC.

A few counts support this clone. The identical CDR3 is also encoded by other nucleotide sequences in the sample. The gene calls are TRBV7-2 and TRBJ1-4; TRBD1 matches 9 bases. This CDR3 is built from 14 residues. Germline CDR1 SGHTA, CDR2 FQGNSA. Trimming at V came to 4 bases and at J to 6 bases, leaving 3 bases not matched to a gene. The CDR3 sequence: CASSSGQGYEKLFF. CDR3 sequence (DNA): TGTGCCAGCAGCTCGGGACAGGGTTATGAAAAACTGTTTTTT.

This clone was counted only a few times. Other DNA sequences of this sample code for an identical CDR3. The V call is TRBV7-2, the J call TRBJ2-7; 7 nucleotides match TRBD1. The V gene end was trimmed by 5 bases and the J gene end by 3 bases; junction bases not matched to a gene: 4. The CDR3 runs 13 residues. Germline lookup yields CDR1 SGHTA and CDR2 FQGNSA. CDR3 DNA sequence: TGTGCCAGCAGCCCCAACAGGGGCTACGAGCAGTACTTC. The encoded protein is CASSPNRGYEQYF.

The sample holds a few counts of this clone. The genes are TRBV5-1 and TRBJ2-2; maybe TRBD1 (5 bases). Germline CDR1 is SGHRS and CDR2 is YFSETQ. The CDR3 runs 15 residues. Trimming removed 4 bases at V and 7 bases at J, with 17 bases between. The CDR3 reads CASSGAGLGVGELFF. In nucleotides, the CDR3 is TGCGCCAGCAGCGGCGCCGGGCTAGGGGTCGGGGAGCTGTTTTTT.

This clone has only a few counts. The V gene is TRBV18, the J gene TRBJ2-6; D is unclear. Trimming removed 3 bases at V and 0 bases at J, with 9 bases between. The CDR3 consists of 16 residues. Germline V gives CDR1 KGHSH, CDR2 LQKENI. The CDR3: CASSPSLSSGANVLTF. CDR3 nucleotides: TGTGCCAGCTCACCTTCTTTGAGCTCTGGGGCCAACGTCCTGACTTTC.

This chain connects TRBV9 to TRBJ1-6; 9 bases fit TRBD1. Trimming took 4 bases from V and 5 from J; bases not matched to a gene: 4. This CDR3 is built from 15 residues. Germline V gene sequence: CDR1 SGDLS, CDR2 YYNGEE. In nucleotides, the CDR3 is TGTGCCAGCAGCCAGGGACAGGGTAATAATTCACCCCTCCACTTT. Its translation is CASSQGQGNNSPLHF.

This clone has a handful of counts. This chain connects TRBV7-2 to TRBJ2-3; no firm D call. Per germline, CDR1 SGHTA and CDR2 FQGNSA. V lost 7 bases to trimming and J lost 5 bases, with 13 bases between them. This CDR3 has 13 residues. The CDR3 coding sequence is TGTGCCAGCACCAAGATATCAGGAGATACGCAGTATTTT. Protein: CASTKISGDTQYF.

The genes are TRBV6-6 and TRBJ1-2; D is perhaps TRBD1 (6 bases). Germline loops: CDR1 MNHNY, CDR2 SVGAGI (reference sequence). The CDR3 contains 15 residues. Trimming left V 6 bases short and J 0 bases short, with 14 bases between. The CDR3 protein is CASRPRDTPNYGYTF. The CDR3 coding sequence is TGTGCCAGCAGACCCCGGGACACCCCTAACTATGGCTACACCTTC.

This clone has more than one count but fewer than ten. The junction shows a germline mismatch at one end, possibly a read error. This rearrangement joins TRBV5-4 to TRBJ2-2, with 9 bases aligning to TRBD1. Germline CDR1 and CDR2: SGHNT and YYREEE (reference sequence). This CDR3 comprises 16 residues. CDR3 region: CASSQDGTGYTGELFF. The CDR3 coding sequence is TGCGCCAGCAGCCAAGATGGGACAGGGTACACCGGGGAGCTGTTTTTT.

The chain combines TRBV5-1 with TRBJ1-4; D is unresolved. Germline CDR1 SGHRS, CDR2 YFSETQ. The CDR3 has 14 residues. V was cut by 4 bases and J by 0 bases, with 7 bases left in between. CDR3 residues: CASSRQATNEKLFF. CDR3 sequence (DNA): TGCGCCAGCAGCCGACAAGCAACTAATGAAAAACTGTTTTTT.

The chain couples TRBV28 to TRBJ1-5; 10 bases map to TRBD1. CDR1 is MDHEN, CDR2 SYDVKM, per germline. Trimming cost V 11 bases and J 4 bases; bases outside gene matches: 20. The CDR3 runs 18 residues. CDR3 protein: CARAPGQGSSNSNQPQHF. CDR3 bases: TGTGCCCGAGCACCGGGACAGGGGTCCTCAAATTCAAATCAGCCCCAGCATTTT.

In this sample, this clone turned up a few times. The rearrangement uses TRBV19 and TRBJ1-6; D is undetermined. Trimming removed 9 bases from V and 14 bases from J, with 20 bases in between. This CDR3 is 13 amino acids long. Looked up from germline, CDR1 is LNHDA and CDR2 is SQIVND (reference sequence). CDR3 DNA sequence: TGTGCCAGCGGACCGGACGGACTTGTGGCCCTCCACTTT. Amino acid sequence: CASGPDGLVALHF.

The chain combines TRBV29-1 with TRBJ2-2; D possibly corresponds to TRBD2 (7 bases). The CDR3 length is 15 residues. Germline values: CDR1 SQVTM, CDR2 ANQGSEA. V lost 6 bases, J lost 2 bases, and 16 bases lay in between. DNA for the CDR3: TGCAGCGTGGGGGGGGGCGGAACCAACACCGGGGAGCTGTTTTTT. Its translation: CSVGGGGTNTGELFF.

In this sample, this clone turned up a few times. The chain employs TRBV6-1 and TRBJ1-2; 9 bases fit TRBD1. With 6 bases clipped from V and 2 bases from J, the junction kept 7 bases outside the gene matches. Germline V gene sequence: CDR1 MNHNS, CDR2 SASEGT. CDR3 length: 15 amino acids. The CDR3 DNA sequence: TGTGCCAGCAGGGGACAGGGAAGTTCGAACTATGGCTACACCTTC. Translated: CASRGQGSSNYGYTF.

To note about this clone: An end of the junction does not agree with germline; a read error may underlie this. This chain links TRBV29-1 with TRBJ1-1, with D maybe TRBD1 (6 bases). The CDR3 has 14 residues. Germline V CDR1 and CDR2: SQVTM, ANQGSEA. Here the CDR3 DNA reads TGCAGCGTTTCACAGGGTCGACGGAACGCTGAAGCTTTCTTT. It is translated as CSVSQGRRNAEAFF.

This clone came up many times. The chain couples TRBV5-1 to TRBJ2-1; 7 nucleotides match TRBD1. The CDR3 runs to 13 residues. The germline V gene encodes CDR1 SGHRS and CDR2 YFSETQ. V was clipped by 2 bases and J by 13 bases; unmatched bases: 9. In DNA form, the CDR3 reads TGCGCCAGCAGCTTCAACGGACAGGAACACCAGTTCTTC. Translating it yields CASSFNGQEHQFF.

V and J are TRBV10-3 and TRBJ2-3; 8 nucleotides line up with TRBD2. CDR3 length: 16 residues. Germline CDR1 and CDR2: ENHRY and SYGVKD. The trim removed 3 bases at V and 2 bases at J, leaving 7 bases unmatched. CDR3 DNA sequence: TGTGCCATCAGTGAATCGGGACTAGGGGCCACAGATACGCAGTATTTT. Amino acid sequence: CAISESGLGATDTQYF.

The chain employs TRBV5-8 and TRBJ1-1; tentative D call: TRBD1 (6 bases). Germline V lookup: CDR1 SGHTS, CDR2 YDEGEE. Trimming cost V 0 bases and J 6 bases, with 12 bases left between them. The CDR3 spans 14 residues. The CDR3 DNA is TGTGCCAGCAGCTTGGGAACAGGGAGCTCTGAAGCTTTCTTT. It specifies CASSLGTGSSEAFF.